The present entry profiles one T cell receptor beta chain with its context. Its antigen remains unidentified. The data originate from a study of vaccination effects on CD4 cells after COVID-19. Study-level results: Early timepoints after infection were absent, and convalescent patients were few in the study.

TCRdb's table, derived via immunoSEQ multiplex PCR, lists solely in-frame clones and lacks some. The sample has some 22,000 clones; roughly 73% are singletons. The CDR3 is made up of 16 amino acids. Unmatched junction bases numbered 13, after V lost 5 bases and J lost 5 bases. CDR1 and CDR2 (germline): SGHVS, FQNEAQ. Under the ViraFEST assay, PBMC were stimulated with viral peptide pools so that antigen-specific CD4+ T cells expanded. Sequencing was performed afterwards. Subsequent to 10 days of culture, CD4+ T cells were isolated. Nobody among the vaccine recipients had prior SARS-CoV-2 infection (nucleocapsid antibodies were negative). Cultures of around 2.2 million PBMC per well contained around 10 IU/ml IL-2 plus 10 ug/ml peptides.

Sequenced material: CD4+ T cells from PBMCs cultured with HCoV-NL63 spike peptides, taken before COVID-19 vaccination. V usage is TRBV7-8 and J usage is TRBJ2-5; 8 positions agree with TRBD2. This sequence originates from a human donor who received a COVID-19 vaccine. This CDR3 reads CASSKPGLVLQETQYF. The CDR3 coding sequence is TGTGCCAGCAGCAAACCGGGACTAGTTCTGCAGGAGACCCAGTACTTC. The entire variable domain, with the rest obtained from reference TRBV7-8 and TRBJ2-5, is as follows: GAGVSQSPRYKVAKRGQDVALRCDPISGHVSLFWYQQALGQGPEFLTYFQNEAQLDKSGLPSDRFFAERPEGSVSTLKIQRTQQEDSAVYLCASSKPGLVLQETQYFGPGTRLLVL.